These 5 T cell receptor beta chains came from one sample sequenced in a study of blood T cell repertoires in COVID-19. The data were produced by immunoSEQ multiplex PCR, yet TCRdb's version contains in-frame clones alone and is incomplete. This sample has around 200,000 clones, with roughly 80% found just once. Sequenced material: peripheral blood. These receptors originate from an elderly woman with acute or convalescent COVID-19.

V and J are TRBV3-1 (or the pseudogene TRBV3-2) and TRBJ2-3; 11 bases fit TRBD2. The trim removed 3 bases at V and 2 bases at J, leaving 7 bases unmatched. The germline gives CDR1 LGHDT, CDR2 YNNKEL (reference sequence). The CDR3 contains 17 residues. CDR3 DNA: TGTGCCAGCAGCCACATTACTAGCGGGGGATTCACAGATACGCAGTATTTT. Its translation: CASSHITSGGFTDTQYF.

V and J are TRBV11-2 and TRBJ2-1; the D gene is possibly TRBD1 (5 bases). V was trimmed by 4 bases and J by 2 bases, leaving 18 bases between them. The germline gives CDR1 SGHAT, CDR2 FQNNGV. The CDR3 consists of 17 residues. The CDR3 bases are TGTGCCAGCAGCTCATATAGGGGCCCAGGGACCTACAATGAGCAGTTCTTC. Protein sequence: CASSSYRGPGTYNEQFF.

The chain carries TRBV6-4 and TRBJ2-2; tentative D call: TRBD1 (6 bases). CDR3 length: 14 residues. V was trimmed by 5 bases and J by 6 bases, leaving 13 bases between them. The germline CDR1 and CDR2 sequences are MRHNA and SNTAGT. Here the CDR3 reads CASSTERQAGELFF. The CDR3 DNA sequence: TGTGCCAGCAGTACGGAACGACAGGCCGGGGAGCTGTTTTTT.

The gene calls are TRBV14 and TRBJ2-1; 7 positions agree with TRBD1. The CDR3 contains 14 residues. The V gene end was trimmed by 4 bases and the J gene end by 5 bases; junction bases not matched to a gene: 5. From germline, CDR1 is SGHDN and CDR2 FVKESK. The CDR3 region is CASSPGTAHNEQFF. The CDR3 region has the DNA TGTGCCAGCAGCCCGGGGACAGCCCACAATGAGCAGTTCTTC.

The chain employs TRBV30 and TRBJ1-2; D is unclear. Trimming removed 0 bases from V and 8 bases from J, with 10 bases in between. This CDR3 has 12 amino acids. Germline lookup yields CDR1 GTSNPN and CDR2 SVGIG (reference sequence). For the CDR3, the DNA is TGTGCCTGGAGTGTAGCCCCGGTAGGCTACACCTTC. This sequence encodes CAWSVAPVGYTF.